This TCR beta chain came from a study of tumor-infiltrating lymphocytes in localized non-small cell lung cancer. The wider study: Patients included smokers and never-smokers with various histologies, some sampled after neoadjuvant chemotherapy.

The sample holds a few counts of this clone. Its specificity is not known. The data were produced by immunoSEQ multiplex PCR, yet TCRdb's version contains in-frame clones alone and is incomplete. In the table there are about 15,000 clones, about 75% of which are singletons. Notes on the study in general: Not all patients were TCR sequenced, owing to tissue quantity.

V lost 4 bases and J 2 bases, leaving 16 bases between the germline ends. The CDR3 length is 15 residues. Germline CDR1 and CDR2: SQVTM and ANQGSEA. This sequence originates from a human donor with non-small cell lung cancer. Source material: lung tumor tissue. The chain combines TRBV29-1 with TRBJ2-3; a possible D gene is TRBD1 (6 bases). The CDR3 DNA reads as TGCAGCGTTGTAGCAGGGGCTCATTCCACAGATACGCAGTATTTT. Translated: CSVVAGAHSTDTQYF.